This record concerns one T cell receptor (beta chain) sequence. Its target is not known. CDR1 is SNHLY, CDR2 FYNNEI, per germline. V shed 6 bases and J 1 base; nucleotides not matched to a gene: 5. The CDR3 sequence is 14 residues long. Treatment of the sample: oral pan-JAK inhibitor, 5-10 mg twice daily. This sample was taken from a study of CD8+ T cells in alopecia areata. Sequencing templates came from extracted RNA that was reverse transcribed into cDNA. Sequencing used immunoSEQ multiplex PCR; TCRdb keeps in-frame clones, though not all of them. The sample carries about 220,000 clones, more than 45% recorded once. Study-wide results and caveats: Tofacitinib significantly brought down scalp clonality and expanded CD8+ clones among top 100.

The chain couples TRBV2 to TRBJ2-5; 7 bases are shared with TRBD1. Sequenced material: CD4+ T cells sorted from blood, taken at week 4, from a patient treated with tofacitinib. The TCR comes from a human donor with alopecia areata. The CDR3 DNA follows: TGTGCCAGCAGGACCGGGACAGCCCAAGAGACCCAGTACTTC. It codes for CASRTGTAQETQYF.